The 28 T cell receptor beta chains given below trace back to one sample, sequenced in a study of blood T cell repertoires in COVID-19. The protocol was immunoSEQ multiplex PCR, while the TCRdb copy is restricted to in-frame clones and leaves out a portion. The data contain 100,000 to 120,000 clones, around 68% of them singletons. Sequenced material: peripheral blood. These receptors all come from a woman aged 55-70 years with acute or convalescent COVID-19.

A remark on this clone: Other DNA sequences from this sample encode an identical CDR3 as well. The chain couples TRBV6-5 to TRBJ2-3; tentatively, D is TRBD2 (5 bases). CDR1 MNHEY and CDR2 SVGAGI come from the germline V gene. The germline V and J ends were trimmed by 7 bases and 0 bases, with 8 bases remaining between them. The CDR3 has 13 residues. CDR3 in DNA: TGTGCCAGCACGGACTCTAGCACAGATACGCAGTATTTT. Amino acid sequence: CASTDSSTDTQYF.

This sequence joins TRBV19 and TRBJ2-1, with TRBD2 matching over 9 bases. There are 16 residues in the CDR3. In germline, CDR1 is LNHDA, CDR2 SQIVND (reference sequence). Trimming removed 5 bases from V and 0 bases from J; junction bases left unmatched: 5. Here the CDR3 DNA reads TGTGCCAGTAGTCAAGTAGCGGGGGCCTCCTACAATGAGCAGTTCTTC. Its translation is CASSQVAGASYNEQFF.

The gene calls are TRBV5-6 and TRBJ1-2, with D uncertain. Germline CDR1 is SGHDT and CDR2 is YYEEEE. The CDR3 extends over 14 amino acids. V was clipped by 4 bases and J by 1 base, with 11 bases between them. The CDR3 sequence: CASSPRQVNYGYTF. CDR3 coding DNA: TGTGCCAGCAGCCCTCGCCAGGTTAACTATGGCTACACCTTC.

This clone was counted a single time. The CDR3 loop is CASSVDTRNTEAFF. The CDR3 region has the DNA TGTGCCAGCAGCGTTGACACAAGGAACACTGAAGCTTTCTTT. J is TRBJ1-1 and V is TRBV5-6; D gene uncertain. This CDR3 spans 14 amino acids. Trimming took off 4 bases at V and 1 base at J, with 11 bases between the two ends. CDR1 SGHDT and CDR2 YYEEEE come from the germline V gene.

V and J are TRBV28 and TRBJ1-5; D is uncertain. Germline V gene lookup returns CDR1 MDHEN and CDR2 SYDVKM. V shed 2 bases and J shed 2 bases, with 13 bases lying between them. The CDR3 is 16 amino acids. CDR3 loop: CASSLGTPNGNQPQHF. CDR3 in DNA: TGTGCCAGCAGTTTAGGTACACCAAACGGCAATCAGCCCCAGCATTTT. Combining the CDR3 with reference TRBV28 and TRBJ1-5 gives the whole variable domain DVKVTQSSRYLVKRTGEKVFLECVQDMDHENMFWYRQDPGLGLRLIYFSYDVKMKEKGDIPEGYSVSREKKERFSLILESASTNQTSMYLCASSLGTPNGNQPQHFGDGTRLSIL.

The chain is built from TRBV10-3 and TRBJ1-3; tentative D call: TRBD1 (5 bases). Germline assignment: CDR1 ENHRY and CDR2 SYGVKD. Trimming cost V 4 bases and J 0 bases, with 7 bases left between them. The CDR3 contains 14 residues. This chain's CDR3 is CAISGGTSGNTIYF. The CDR3 nucleotides are TGTGCCATCAGTGGCGGGACCTCTGGAAACACCATATATTTT.

The V gene is TRBV15, the J gene TRBJ1-2, with TRBD1 matching over 9 bases. Looked up from germline, CDR1 is LNHNV and CDR2 is YYDKDF (reference sequence). There are 15 residues in the CDR3. Germline trimming cut 1 base from V and 6 bases from J; bases unmatched to any gene: 6. CDR3 sequence reads: CATSRGDRVGDGYTF. The DNA for the CDR3 is TGTGCCACCAGCAGAGGGGACAGGGTCGGTGATGGCTACACCTTC. Filled out from reference TRBV15 and TRBJ1-2, the complete variable domain reads DAMVIQNPRYQVTQFGKPVTLSCSQTLNHNVMYWYQQKSSQAPKLLFHYYDKDFNNEADTPDNFQSRRPNTSFCFLDIRSPGLGDTAMYLCATSRGDRVGDGYTFGSGTRLTVV.

This rearrangement joins TRBV5-6 to TRBJ1-1; TRBD1 matches 8 bases. This CDR3 has 14 residues. The J segment lost 1 base and the V segment lost 5 bases, leaving 4 bases of the junction unmatched. Germline V gene data show CDR1 as SGHDT and CDR2 as YYEEEE. The CDR3 coding sequence is TGTGCCAGCAGATCGGACAGGGAGAACACTGAAGCTTTCTTT. Amino acid sequence: CASRSDRENTEAFF.

The chain is built from TRBV6-2 or TRBV6-3 and TRBJ1-1; D ambiguous. The CDR3 loop spans 15 amino acids. Trimming took 5 bases from V and 0 from J, leaving 13 bases between them. Germline CDR1 and CDR2: MNHEY and SVGEGT. The CDR3, as DNA: TGTGCCAGCAGTAAGATCACCACTATGAACACTGAAGCTTTCTTT. This encodes CASSKITTMNTEAFF.

This clone came up many times. V is TRBV3-1 (or the pseudogene TRBV3-2) and J is TRBJ2-7, with TRBD2 matching 9 bases. V lost 3 bases to trimming and J lost 2 bases; unmatched junction nucleotides: 5. Germline CDR1 LGHDT, CDR2 YNNKEL (reference sequence). There are 15 residues in the CDR3. CDR3 amino acids: CASSHLTSGTYEQYF. CDR3 bases: TGTGCCAGCAGCCACCTGACTAGCGGAACCTACGAGCAGTACTTC.

The chain carries TRBV4-2 and TRBJ1-5; weak D call: TRBD1 (6 bases). V lost 4 bases and J 3 bases, leaving 7 bases between the germline ends. The CDR3 length is 13 residues. Germline V gene lookup returns CDR1 LGHNA and CDR2 YNFKEQ. This chain's CDR3 is CASSRQDNQPQHF. In DNA, the CDR3 is TGTGCCAGCAGCCGACAGGACAATCAGCCCCAGCATTTT.

The V gene is TRBV11-3, the J gene TRBJ2-3, with D unclear. Germline CDR1 and CDR2: SGHNT and YENEEA. This CDR3 region has 14 residues. Trimming took 0 bases from V and 3 from J, leaving 7 bases between them. As DNA, the CDR3 is TGTGCCAGCAGCTTAGACCAGGCTACAGATACGCAGTATTTT. Residues: CASSLDQATDTQYF.

The gene calls are TRBV11-3 and TRBJ1-1; 9 nucleotides align to TRBD1. Germline CDR1 reads SGHNT; CDR2 reads YENEEA. The ends lost 5 bases at V and 5 bases at J; junction bases unmatched: 6. The CDR3 sequence is 14 residues long. The DNA for the CDR3 is TGTGCCAGCAGCCGAGGACAGGGGAAGACTGAAGCTTTCTTT. Its protein product is CASSRGQGKTEAFF.

The J gene is TRBJ1-6, the V gene TRBV30; 8 nucleotides match TRBD1. Per the germline V gene, CDR1 is GTSNPN and CDR2 is SVGIG (reference sequence). The CDR3 runs to 13 residues. Trimming removed 5 bases from V and 9 bases from J; junction bases left unmatched: 6. The CDR3 loop is CAWVGQGRSPLHF. CDR3 in DNA: TGTGCCTGGGTTGGACAGGGACGTTCACCCCTCCACTTT.

This chain uses TRBV30 with TRBJ2-5; D remains ambiguous. Germline lookup yields CDR1 GTSNPN and CDR2 SVGIG (reference sequence). There are 11 residues in the CDR3. With 2 bases removed from V and 4 bases from J, the gap between germline ends came to 5 bases. For the CDR3, the DNA is TGTGCCTGGAGTCTCCGAGAGACCCAGTACTTC. As protein: CAWSLRETQYF. The variable domain in full, with the rest retrieved from reference TRBV30 and TRBJ2-5, is SQTIHQWPATLVQPVGSPLSLECTVEGTSNPNLYWYRQAAGRGLQLLFYSVGIGQISSEVPQNLSASRPQDRQFILSSKKLLLSDSGFYLCAWSLRETQYFGPGTRLLVL.

V and J are TRBV9 and TRBJ2-1; 9 nucleotides align to TRBD1. The V and J ends lost 3 bases and 4 bases, in that order; junction bases with no gene match: 11. The CDR3 extends over 17 amino acids. Germline V gene data show CDR1 as SGDLS and CDR2 as YYNGEE. CDR3 sequence reads: CASSGTGTGLYYNEQFF. CDR3 DNA sequence: TGTGCCAGCAGCGGTACCGGGACAGGGCTTTATTACAATGAGCAGTTCTTC.

The J gene is TRBJ2-5, the V gene TRBV18; TRBD1 matches 9 bases. Trimming took 6 bases from V and 5 from J; bases not matched to a gene: 4. CDR3 length: 13 amino acids. Per germline, CDR1 KGHSH and CDR2 LQKENI. The CDR3 DNA reads TGTGCCAGCTCCCGGGACAGGGTTGAGACCCAGTACTTC. It translates to CASSRDRVETQYF.

This rearrangement joins TRBV10-3 to TRBJ1-1; D may be TRBD1 (6 bases). CDR3 length equals 14 residues. V was pared by 6 bases and J by 4 bases, with 15 bases between. Germline CDR1 ENHRY, CDR2 SYGVKD. CDR3 protein: CAIRGMGAGTEAFF. DNA of the CDR3: TGTGCCATCAGGGGCATGGGGGCAGGCACTGAAGCTTTCTTT.

In this sample, this clone turned up once. The genes are TRBV6-5 and TRBJ2-3, with D perhaps TRBD1 (5 bases). The germline CDR1 and CDR2 sequences are MNHEY and SVGAGI. The CDR3 has 15 amino acids. V lost 2 bases, J lost 2 bases, and 11 bases lay in between. The CDR3 nucleotides are TGTGCCAGCAGTTACAAGGGGCAGAACACAGATACGCAGTATTTT. Its protein is CASSYKGQNTDTQYF.

The J gene is TRBJ2-7, the V gene TRBV7-3; 9 nucleotides line up with TRBD1. Germline V gene sequence: CDR1 SGHTA, CDR2 FQGTGA. CDR3 length: 14 amino acids. The junction had 7 bases not matched to a gene; V was cut back by 5 bases and J by 5 bases. The CDR3 protein is CASSLNRGRDEQYF. In nucleotides, the CDR3 is TGTGCCAGCAGCCTAAACAGGGGGCGCGACGAGCAGTACTTC.

This sequence joins TRBV5-1 and TRBJ2-1; 10 bases agree with TRBD2. From germline, CDR1 is SGHRS and CDR2 YFSETQ. The CDR3 is 17 residues long. V lost 1 base, J lost 1 base, and 5 bases stayed unmatched. CDR3 region: CASSLTSGGESYNEQFF. The DNA of the CDR3 is TGCGCCAGCAGCTTGACCAGCGGGGGGGAGTCCTACAATGAGCAGTTCTTC.

The chain combines TRBV7-2 with TRBJ2-7, with D uncertain. The CDR3 spans 13 residues. Trimming left V 2 bases short and J 4 bases short, with 9 bases between. Germline CDR1 and CDR2: SGHTA and FQGNSA. As DNA, the CDR3 is TGTGCCAGCAGCTTAAATCCGGGTTACGAGCAGTACTTC. The encoded protein is CASSLNPGYEQYF. Together with reference TRBV7-2 and TRBJ2-7, the CDR3 gives the full variable domain: GAGVSQSPSNKVTEKGKDVELRCDPISGHTALYWYRQSLGQGLEFLIYFQGNSAPDKSGLPSDRFSAERTGGSVSTLTIQRTQQEDSAVYLCASSLNPGYEQYFGPGTRLTVT.

This clone appeared a few times. This chain uses TRBV2 with TRBJ1-3, with a tentative D call TRBD1 (6 bases). CDR1 is SNHLY and CDR2 is FYNNEI in the germline V gene. V was clipped by 7 bases and J by 0 bases, with 16 bases between them. This CDR3 comprises 16 residues. CDR3 region: CASKGDYSSSGNTIYF. The CDR3 DNA follows: TGTGCCAGCAAGGGGGATTATAGTAGCTCTGGAAACACCATATATTTT.

The V gene is TRBV29-1, the J gene TRBJ1-1, with a possible D match to TRBD1 (5 bases). The V and J ends lost 6 bases and 3 bases respectively, with 20 bases between them. Germline assignment: CDR1 SQVTM and CDR2 ANQGSEA. The CDR3 covers 15 residues. Here the CDR3 reads CSVVRDSNWDTEAFF. The CDR3 DNA sequence: TGCAGCGTAGTCCGGGACTCCAATTGGGACACTGAAGCTTTCTTT.

Regarding this clone: The junction shows a germline mismatch at one end, possibly a read error. The chain employs TRBV9 and TRBJ2-3, with D unresolved. The length of the CDR3 is 12 residues. Looked up from germline, CDR1 is SGDLS and CDR2 is YYNGEE. The CDR3 coding sequence is TGTGCCAGCAGCGCAGACACATATACGCAGTATTTT. Encoded protein: CASSADTYTQYF.

This clone came up once. The rearrangement uses TRBV4-2 and TRBJ1-5; TRBD1 is a possible D gene (5 bases). This CDR3 has 15 amino acids. Trimming removed 1 base at V and 7 bases at J, with 14 bases between. From germline, CDR1 is LGHNA and CDR2 YNFKEQ. CDR3 sequence: CASSQAFRVGQPQHF. For the CDR3, the DNA is TGTGCCAGCAGCCAAGCATTCAGGGTTGGCCAGCCCCAGCATTTT.

This clone was seen more than once but under ten times. The rearrangement joins TRBV5-4 to TRBJ2-2; 8 nucleotides agree with TRBD1. The V segment lost 4 bases and the J segment 0 bases; nucleotides outside the gene matches: 8. Germline V gene data show CDR1 as SGHNT and CDR2 as YYREEE (reference sequence). The CDR3 consists of 17 residues. The DNA of the CDR3 is TGTGCCAGCAGCCATACAAGGACAGGGACGAACACCGGGGAGCTGTTTTTT. Its protein product is CASSHTRTGTNTGELFF.

J is TRBJ1-2 and V is TRBV27; 7 nucleotides agree with TRBD1. The CDR3 has 15 residues. V dropped 6 bases and J dropped 3; count of bases not matched to a gene: 10. The V gene's germline CDR1 is MNHEY and CDR2 SMNVEV (reference sequence). The CDR3 loop is CASRRKGTVDYGYTF. The CDR3 bases are TGTGCCAGCAGACGCAAAGGGACAGTCGACTATGGCTACACCTTC.